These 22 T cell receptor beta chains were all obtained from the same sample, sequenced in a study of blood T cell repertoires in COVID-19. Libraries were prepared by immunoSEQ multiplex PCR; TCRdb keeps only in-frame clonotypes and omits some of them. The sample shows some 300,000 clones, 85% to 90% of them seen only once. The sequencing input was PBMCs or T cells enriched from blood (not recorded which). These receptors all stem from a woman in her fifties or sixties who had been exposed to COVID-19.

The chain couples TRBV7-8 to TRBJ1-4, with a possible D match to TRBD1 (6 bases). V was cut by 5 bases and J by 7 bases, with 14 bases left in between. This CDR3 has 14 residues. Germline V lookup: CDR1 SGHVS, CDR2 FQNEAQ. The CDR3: CASSKQGEVEKLFF. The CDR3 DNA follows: TGTGCCAGCAGCAAACAGGGCGAGGTTGAAAAACTGTTTTTT.

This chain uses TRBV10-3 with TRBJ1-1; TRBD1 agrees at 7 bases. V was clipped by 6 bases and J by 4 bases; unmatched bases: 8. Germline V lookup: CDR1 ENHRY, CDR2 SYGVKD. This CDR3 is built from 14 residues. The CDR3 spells CAIRPTGQFTEAFF. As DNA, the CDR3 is TGTGCCATCAGACCGACAGGGCAATTCACTGAAGCTTTCTTT.

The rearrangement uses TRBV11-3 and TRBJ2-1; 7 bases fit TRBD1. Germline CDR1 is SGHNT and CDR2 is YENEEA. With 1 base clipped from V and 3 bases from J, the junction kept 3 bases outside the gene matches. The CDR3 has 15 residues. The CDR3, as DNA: TGTGCCAGCAGCTTAGGGGACAGCAACTACAATGAGCAGTTCTTC. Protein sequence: CASSLGDSNYNEQFF.

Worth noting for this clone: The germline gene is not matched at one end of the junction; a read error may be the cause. CDR3 DNA: TGTGCTAGCAGCCGACAACCGGGGTCTCAAGAGACCCAGTACTTC. Residues: CASSRQPGSQETQYF. V gene TRBV7-7 combines with J gene TRBJ2-5, with D possibly being TRBD2 (5 bases). Germline lookup yields CDR1 SSHAT and CDR2 FNYEAQ (reference sequence). The CDR3 loop spans 15 amino acids. Looking up the rest from reference TRBV7-7 and TRBJ2-5 gives the full variable domain: GAGVSQSPRYKVTKRGQDVTLRCDPISSHATLYWYQQALGQGPEFLTYFNYEAQPDKSGLPSDRFSAERPEGSISTLTIQRTEQRDSAMYRCASSRQPGSQETQYFGPGTRLLVL.

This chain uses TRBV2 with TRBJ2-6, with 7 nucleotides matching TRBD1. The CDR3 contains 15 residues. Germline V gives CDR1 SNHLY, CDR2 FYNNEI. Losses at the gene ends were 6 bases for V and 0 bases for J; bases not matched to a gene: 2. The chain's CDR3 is CASRTGTSGANVLTF. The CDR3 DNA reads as TGTGCCAGCAGGACAGGGACCTCTGGGGCCAACGTCCTGACTTTC.

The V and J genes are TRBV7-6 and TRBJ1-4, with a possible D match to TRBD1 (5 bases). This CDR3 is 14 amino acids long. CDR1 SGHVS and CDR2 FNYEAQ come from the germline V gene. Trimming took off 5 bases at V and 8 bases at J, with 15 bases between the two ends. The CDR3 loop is CASSPGGDGEKLFF. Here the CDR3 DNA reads TGTGCCAGCAGCCCCGGCGGGGACGGGGAAAAACTGTTTTTT.

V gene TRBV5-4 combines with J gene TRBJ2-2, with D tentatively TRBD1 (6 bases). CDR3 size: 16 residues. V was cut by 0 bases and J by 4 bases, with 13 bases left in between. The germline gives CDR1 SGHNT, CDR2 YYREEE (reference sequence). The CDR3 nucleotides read TGTGCCAGCAGCTTGGGAGGGGGTGTCAGCACCGGGGAGCTGTTTTTT. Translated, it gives CASSLGGGVSTGELFF.

The CDR3 here is CASSQGGDTTPPEPQHF. The CDR3 nucleotides are TGCGCCAGCAGCCAAGGTGGGGACACGACGCCGCCGGAGCCCCAGCATTTT. The chain couples TRBV4-1 to TRBJ1-5; possible D gene TRBD1, 6 bases. The CDR3 spans 17 residues. Germline V gene lookup returns CDR1 MGHRA and CDR2 YSYEKL. V was shortened by 1 base and J by 8 bases, with 21 bases between the two germline ends.

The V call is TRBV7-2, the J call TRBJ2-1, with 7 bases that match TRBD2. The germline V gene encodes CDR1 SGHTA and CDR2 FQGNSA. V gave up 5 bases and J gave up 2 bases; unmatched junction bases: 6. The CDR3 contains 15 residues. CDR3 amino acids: CASSPGLLAYNEQFF. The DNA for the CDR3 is TGTGCCAGCAGCCCGGGACTACTGGCCTACAATGAGCAGTTCTTC.

Here the CDR3 DNA reads TGTGCCAGCAGTTACGGCTTGACTGGAAACACCATATATTTT. It specifies CASSYGLTGNTIYF. V is TRBV6-2 or TRBV6-3 and J is TRBJ1-3; unclear D gene. Between the trimmed V and J ends, which lost 2 bases and 2 bases, there was a span of 7 bases. Per the germline V gene, CDR1 is MNHEY and CDR2 is SVGEGT. CDR3 length: 14 residues.

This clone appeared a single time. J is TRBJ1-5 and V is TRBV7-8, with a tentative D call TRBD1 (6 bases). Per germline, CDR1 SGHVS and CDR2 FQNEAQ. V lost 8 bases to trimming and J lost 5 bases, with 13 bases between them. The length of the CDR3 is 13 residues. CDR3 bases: TGTGCCAGCGGAACACAGGGAGATCAGCCCCAGCATTTT. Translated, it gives CASGTQGDQPQHF.

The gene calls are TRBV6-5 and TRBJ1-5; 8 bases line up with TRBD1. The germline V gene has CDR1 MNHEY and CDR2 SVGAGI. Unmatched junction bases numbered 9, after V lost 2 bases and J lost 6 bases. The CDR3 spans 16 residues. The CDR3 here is CASSYAGGAGGQPQHF. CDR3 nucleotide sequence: TGTGCCAGCAGTTACGCAGGGGGCGCGGGTGGTCAGCCCCAGCATTTT.

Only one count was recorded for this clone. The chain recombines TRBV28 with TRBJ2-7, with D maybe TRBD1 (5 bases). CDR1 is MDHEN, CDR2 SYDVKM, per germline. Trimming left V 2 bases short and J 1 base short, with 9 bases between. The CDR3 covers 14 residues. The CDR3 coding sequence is TGTGCCAGCAGTTTAACGTACAGGTCCTACGAGCAGTACTTC. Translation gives CASSLTYRSYEQYF.

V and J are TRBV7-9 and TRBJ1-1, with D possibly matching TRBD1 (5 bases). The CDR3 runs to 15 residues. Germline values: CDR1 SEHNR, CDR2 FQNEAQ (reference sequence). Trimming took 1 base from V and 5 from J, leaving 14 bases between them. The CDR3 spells CASSLGYGGATEAFF. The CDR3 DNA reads TGTGCCAGCAGCTTAGGGTACGGAGGGGCTACTGAAGCTTTCTTT. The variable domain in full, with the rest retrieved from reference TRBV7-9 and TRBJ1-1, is DTGVSQNPRHKITKRGQNVTFRCDPISEHNRLYWYRQTLGQGPEFLTYFQNEAQLEKSRLLSDRFSAERPKGSFSTLEIQRTEQGDSAMYLCASSLGYGGATEAFFGQGTRLTVV.

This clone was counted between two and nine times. CDR3 residues: CASTDRQLRYGYTF. The CDR3 DNA sequence: TGTGCCAGTACCGACCGACAGTTACGCTATGGCTACACCTTC. V and J are TRBV19 and TRBJ1-2; D possibly corresponds to TRBD1 (5 bases). The CDR3 spans 14 residues. Trimming removed 7 bases from V and 4 bases from J, with 16 bases in between. Germline lookup yields CDR1 LNHDA and CDR2 SQIVND (reference sequence).

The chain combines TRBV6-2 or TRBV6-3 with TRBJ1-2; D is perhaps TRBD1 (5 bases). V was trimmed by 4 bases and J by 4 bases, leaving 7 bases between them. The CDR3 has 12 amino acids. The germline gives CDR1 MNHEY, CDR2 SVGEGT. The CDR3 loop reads CASSLTGYGYTF. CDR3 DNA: TGTGCCAGCAGTTTAACAGGCTATGGCTACACCTTC.

The CDR3: CASRGQGHNQPQHF. For the CDR3, the DNA is TGTGCCAGCAGAGGCCAGGGACACAATCAGCCCCAGCATTTT. The chain links TRBV6-5 to TRBJ1-5; TRBD1 is a possible D gene (6 bases). The germline gives CDR1 MNHEY, CDR2 SVGAGI. V lost 6 bases and J 3 bases, leaving 12 bases between the germline ends. This CDR3 region has 14 residues.

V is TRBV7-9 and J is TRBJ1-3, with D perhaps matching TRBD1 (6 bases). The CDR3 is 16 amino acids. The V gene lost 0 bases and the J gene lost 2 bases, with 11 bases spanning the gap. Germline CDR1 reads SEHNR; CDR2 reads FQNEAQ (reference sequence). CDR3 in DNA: TGTGCCAGCAGCTTAGCAGGAAAGGGGGCTGGAAACACCATATATTTT. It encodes CASSLAGKGAGNTIYF.

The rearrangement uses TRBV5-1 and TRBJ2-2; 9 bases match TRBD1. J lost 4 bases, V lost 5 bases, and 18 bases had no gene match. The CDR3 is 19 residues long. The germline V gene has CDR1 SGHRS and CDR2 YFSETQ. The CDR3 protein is CASRPSSFPGQGPTGELFF. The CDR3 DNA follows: TGCGCCAGCAGGCCTTCCTCCTTTCCGGGACAGGGCCCCACCGGGGAGCTGTTTTTT. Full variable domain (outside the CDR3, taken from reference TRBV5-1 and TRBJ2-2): KAGVTQTPRYLIKTRGQQVTLSCSPISGHRSVSWYQQTPGQGLQFLFEYFSETQRNKGNFPGRFSGRQFSNSRSEMNVSTLELGDSALYLCASRPSSFPGQGPTGELFFGEGSRLTVL.

CDR3 protein: CASSLGAGNEQFF. DNA of the CDR3: TGTGCCAGCAGTTTAGGGGCGGGGAATGAGCAGTTCTTC. The chain employs TRBV12-3 or TRBV12-4 and TRBJ2-1; a weak D match, TRBD2 (6 bases). V was pared by 1 base and J by 7 bases, with 8 bases between. CDR3 length: 13 amino acids.

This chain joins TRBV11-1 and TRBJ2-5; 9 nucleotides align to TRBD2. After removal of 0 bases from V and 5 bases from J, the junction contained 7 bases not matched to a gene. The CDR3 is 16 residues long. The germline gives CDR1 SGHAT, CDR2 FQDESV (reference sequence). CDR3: CASSLAHLAGTETQYF. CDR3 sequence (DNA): TGTGCCAGCAGCTTAGCGCACCTAGCGGGGACGGAGACCCAGTACTTC.

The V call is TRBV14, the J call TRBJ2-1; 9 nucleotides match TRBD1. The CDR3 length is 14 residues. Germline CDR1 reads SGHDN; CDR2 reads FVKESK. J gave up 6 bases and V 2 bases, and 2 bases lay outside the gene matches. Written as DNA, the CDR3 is TGTGCCAGCAGCCAATGGACAGGGGTCAATGAGCAGTTCTTC. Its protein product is CASSQWTGVNEQFF.